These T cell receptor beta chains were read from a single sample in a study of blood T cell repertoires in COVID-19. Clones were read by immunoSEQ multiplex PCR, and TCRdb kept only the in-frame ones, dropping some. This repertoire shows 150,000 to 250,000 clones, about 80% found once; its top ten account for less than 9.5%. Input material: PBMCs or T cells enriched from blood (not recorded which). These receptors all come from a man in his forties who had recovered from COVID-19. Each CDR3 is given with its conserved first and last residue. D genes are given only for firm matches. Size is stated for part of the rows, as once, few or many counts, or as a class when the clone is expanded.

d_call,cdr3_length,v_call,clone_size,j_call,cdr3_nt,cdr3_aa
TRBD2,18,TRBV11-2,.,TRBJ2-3,TGTGCCAGCAGCTTACGAGGGTCTAGCGGGCCTAGCACAGATACGCAGTATTTT,CASSLRGSSGPSTDTQYF
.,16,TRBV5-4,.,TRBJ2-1,TGTGCCAGCAGCTTGGTAGCGGCAAGCTCCTACAATGAGCAGTTCTTC,CASSLVAASSYNEQFF
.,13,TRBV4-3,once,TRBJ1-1,TGCGCCAGCAGCCAATTTCTTCGAGGAGAAGCTTTCTTT,CASSQFLRGEAFF
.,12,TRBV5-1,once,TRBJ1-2,TGCGCCAGCAGCGTGGGAGGGTTCGGCTACACCTTC,CASSVGGFGYTF
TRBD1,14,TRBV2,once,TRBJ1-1,TGTGCCAGCAGGGACAGGGAACCGAACACTGAAGCTTTCTTT,CASRDREPNTEAFF
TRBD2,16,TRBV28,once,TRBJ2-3,TGTGCCAGCAGTTTATCCTTAGCGGGGGGGTCGGATACGCAGTATTTT,CASSLSLAGGSDTQYF
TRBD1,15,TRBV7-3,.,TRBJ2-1,TGTGCCAGCAGCCGTTCCGGGACAGCCTACAATGAGCAGTTCTTC,CASSRSGTAYNEQFF
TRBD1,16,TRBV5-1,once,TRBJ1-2,TGCGCCAGCAGCCCCGGACAGGGTTACGGTAACTATGGCTACACCTTC,CASSPGQGYGNYGYTF
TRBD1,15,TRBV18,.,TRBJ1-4,TGTGCCAGCTCACCACCGGGGACAGGGAATGAAAAACTGTTTTTT,CASSPPGTGNEKLFF
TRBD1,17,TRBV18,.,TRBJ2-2,TGTGCCAGCTCACCATTTTCCGGGACAGCGAACACCGGGGAGCTGTTTTTT,CASSPFSGTANTGELFF
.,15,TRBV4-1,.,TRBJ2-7,TGCGCCAGCAGCTACAGCGGGGCAGGGGCCTACGAGCAGTACTTC,CASSYSGAGAYEQYF
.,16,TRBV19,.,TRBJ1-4,TGTGCCAGTAGTATCGGGCTGGGGGGAAAAAATGAAAAACTGTTTTTT,CASSIGLGGKNEKLFF
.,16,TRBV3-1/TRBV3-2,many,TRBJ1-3,TGTGCCAGCAGCCAAGATCTACTTAGCTCTGGAAACACCATATATTTT,CASSQDLLSSGNTIYF
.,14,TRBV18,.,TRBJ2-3,TGTGCCAGCTCACCTCGACAGGGCACAGATACGCAGTATTTT,CASSPRQGTDTQYF
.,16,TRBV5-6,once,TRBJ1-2,TGTGCCAGCAGCTTGGGGGCAGGCCGTTTGTACTATGGCTACACCTTC,CASSLGAGRLYYGYTF
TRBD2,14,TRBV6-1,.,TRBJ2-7,TGTGCCAGCAGAAGCGGGGGCAGTTACTACGAGCAGTACTTC,CASRSGGSYYEQYF
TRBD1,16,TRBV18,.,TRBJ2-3,TGTGCCAGCTCACCATGGGACAGGGGTAGTTCGGATACGCAGTATTTT,CASSPWDRGSSDTQYF
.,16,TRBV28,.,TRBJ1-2,TGTGCCAGCAGTCCGTCCGGACGCCAGGGGCGCTATGGCTACACCTTC,CASSPSGRQGRYGYTF
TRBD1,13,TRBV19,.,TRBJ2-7,TGTGCCAGCCGCGGGACAGGGGTCTACGAGCAGTACTTC,CASRGTGVYEQYF
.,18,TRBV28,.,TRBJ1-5,TGTGCCAGCAGTTTTATGTGGTCGGGGGGCGCGGGAAATCAGCCCCAGCATTTT,CASSFMWSGGAGNQPQHF
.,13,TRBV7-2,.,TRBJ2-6,TGTGCCAGCAGCTACTACGGGGCCAACGTCCTGACTTTC,CASSYYGANVLTF
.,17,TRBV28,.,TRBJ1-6,TGTGCCACCCGGTCCGCCGGGTTCTTTTCCTATAATTCACCCCTCCACTTT,CATRSAGFFSYNSPLHF
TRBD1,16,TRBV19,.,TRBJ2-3,TGTGCCAGTAGTGCAGCCTTGGGACAGGGGTCATATACGCAGTATTTT,CASSAALGQGSYTQYF
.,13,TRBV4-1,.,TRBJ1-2,TGCGCCAGCAGCCAAGAATTTGGTGCGCGGTTGACCTTC,CASSQEFGARLTF
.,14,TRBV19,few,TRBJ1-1,TGTGCCAGTAACCCGGGACACTTAAACACTGAAGCTTTCTTT,CASNPGHLNTEAFF
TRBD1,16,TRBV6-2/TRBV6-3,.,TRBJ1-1,TGTGCCAGCAGTTACTCGAGTACCCAGGGGGCGTGGGAAGCTTTCTTT,CASSYSSTQGAWEAFF
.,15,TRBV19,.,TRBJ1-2,TGTGCCAGTAGTACGACAGTGCCCGCTAACTATGGCTACACCTTC,CASSTTVPANYGYTF
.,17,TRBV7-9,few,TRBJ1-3,TGTGCCAGCAGTCCACGGCGAGGCACGCGTGGTGGAAACACCATATATTTT,CASSPRRGTRGGNTIYF
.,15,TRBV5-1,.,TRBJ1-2,TGCGCCAGCAGCTTGGATGCCAGGCAAGGCTATGGCTACACCTTC,CASSLDARQGYGYTF
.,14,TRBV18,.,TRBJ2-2,TGTGCCAGCTCACCTGGGAGTCGCACCGGGGAGCTGTTTTTT,CASSPGSRTGELFF
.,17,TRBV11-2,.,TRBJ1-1,TGTGCCAGCAGCTCTTCAGGACTTTTGGGAACAAACACTGAAGCTTTCTTT,CASSSSGLLGTNTEAFF